This TCR beta chain was retrieved from a study of blood T cell repertoires in COVID-19 (dated by TCRdb to about 2020). About the investigation overall: Collaborator samples came from the United States, Italy and Spain and covered acute and convalescent phases of COVID-19. The material from the prospective study consisted of cDNA or gDNA derived from T cells, B-cell-depleted T cells, or PBMCs. The dataset comprised deeply sampled blood TCRbeta repertoires from subjects exposed to, actively infected with, or recovered from COVID-19. The repertoires were released in a freely available public database intended as a resource for research on the immune response to SARS-CoV-2. Samples came from the ongoing ImmuneRACE study (first 160 participants) plus 1,254 subjects from 6 global collaborators. The sample metadata nearly always contained a de-identified subject ID, COVID-19 status, age in years and sex. Where HLA class I and class II types were available, the types were taken from metadata supplied by the sample provider, not from assay-based typing. What the authors observed across the whole study: The amount of clinical and demographic metadata varied by source and participant and was provided uncurated.

Each collaborating institution followed its own protocols to collect whole blood in K2EDTA tubes. For TCRbeta analysis, collaborators shipped samples as frozen whole blood, isolated PBMCs, or DNA extracted from either of those sample types. The immunoSEQ Assay, a bias-controlled multiplex PCR, was used to amplify TCRbeta CDR3 regions from genomic DNA. In the authors' own workflow: The number of nucleated cells in each sample was estimated by amplification of reference gene primers within the assay. To quantify the absolute abundance of each unique TCRbeta CDR3 rearrangement, sequence reads were collapsed and filtered. For each sample, productive Simpson clonality was calculated as the square root of Simpson's diversity index over productive rearrangements. TCRdb stores this immuneACCESS table with in-frame sequences only. Part of the clones is absent; in the studies checked, under half of the shortfall reflects unresolved V genes, and no reason is known for the rest. Clonal size and the V and J genes are those of that table, whereas D and trimming came from the DNA. This sample holds about 10,000 clones; 90% were observed only once. The biggest ten clones account for around 10% of the sample.

V loses 1 base at its end and J loses 4 bases; junction bases beyond the gene matches: 3. The CDR3, cysteine through phenylalanine, is 14 amino acids long. Left in the record is the CDR3 DNA by itself, 42 bases read in frame from the first base. CDR1 MGHRA and CDR2 YSYEKL are derived from the germline V gene. On this clone: The antigen it binds to is not known. No much larger clone is present one base from it, and per-base qualities are unavailable.

Material: peripheral blood. The source of this sequence is a human donor in a cohort sampled during active COVID-19. Here the chain combines TRBV4-1 and TRBJ1-1; 7 bases in the junction line up with TRBD1. CDR3 protein: CASSQGQGATEAFF. The nucleotides read TGCGCCAGCAGCCAAGGACAGGGAGCCACTGAAGCTTTCTTT.